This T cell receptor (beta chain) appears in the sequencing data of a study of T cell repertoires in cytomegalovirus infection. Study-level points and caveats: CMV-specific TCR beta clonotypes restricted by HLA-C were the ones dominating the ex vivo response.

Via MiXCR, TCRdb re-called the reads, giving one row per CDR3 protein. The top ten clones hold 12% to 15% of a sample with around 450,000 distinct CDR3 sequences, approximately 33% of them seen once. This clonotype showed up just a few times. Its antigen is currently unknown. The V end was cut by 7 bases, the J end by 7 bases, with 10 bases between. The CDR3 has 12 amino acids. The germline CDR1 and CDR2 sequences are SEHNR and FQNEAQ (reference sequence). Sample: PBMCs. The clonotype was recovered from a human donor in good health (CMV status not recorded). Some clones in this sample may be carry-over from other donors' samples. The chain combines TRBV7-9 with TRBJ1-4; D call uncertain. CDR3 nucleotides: TGTGCCAGCAACGACGGTGGTGAAAAACTGTTTTTT. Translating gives CASNDGGEKLFF.